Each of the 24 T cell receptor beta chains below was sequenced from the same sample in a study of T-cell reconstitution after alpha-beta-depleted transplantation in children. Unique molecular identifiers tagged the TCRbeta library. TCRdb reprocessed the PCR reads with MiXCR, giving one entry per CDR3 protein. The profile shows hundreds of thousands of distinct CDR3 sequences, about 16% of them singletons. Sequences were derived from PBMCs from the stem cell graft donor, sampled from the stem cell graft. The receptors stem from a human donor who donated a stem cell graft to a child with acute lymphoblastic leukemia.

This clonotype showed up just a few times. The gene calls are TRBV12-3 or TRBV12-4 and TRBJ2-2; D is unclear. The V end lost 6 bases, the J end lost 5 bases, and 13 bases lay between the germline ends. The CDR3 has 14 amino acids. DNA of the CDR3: TGTGCCAGCAGAGCGTCATCGAGTACCGGGGAGCTGTTTTTT. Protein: CASRASSSTGELFF.

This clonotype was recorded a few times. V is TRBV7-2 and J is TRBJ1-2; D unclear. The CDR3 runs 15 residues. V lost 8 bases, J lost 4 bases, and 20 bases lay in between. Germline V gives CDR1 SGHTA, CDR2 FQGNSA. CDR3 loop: CASEENFRTIYGYTF. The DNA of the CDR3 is TGTGCCAGCGAAGAAAACTTTAGGACCATCTATGGCTACACCTTC.

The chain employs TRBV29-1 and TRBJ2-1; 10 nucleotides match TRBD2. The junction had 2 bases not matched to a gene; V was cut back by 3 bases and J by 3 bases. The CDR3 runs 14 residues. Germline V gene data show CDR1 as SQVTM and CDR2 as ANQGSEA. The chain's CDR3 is CSVELAGDYNEQFF. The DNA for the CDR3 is TGCAGCGTTGAGCTAGCGGGAGACTACAATGAGCAGTTCTTC.

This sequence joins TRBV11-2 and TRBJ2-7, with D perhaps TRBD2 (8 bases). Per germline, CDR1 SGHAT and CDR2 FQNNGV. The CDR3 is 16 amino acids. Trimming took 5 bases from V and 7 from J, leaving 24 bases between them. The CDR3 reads CASSPTSGSRGGEQYF. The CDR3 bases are TGTGCCAGCAGCCCTACAAGCGGGAGCAGGGGGGGTGAGCAGTACTTC.

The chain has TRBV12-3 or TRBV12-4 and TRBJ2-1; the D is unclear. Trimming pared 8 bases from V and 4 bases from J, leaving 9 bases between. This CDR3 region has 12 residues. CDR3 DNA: TGTGCCAGCGGGCAACAATACAATGAGCAGTTCTTC. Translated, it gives CASGQQYNEQFF.

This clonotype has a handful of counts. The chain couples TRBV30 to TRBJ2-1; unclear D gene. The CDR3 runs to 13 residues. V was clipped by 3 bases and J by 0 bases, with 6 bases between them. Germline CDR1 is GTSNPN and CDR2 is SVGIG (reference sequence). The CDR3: CAWRETSYNEQFF. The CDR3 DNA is TGTGCCTGGAGAGAAACCTCCTACAATGAGCAGTTCTTC.

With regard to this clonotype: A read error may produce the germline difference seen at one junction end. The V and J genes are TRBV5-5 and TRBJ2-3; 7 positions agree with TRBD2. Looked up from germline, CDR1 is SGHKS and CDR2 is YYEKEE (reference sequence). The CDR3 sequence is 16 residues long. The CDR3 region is CASSLELPGGRDTQYF. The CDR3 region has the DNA TGTGCCAGCAGCTTGGAGCTACCGGGAGGTCGGGATACGCAGTATTTC.

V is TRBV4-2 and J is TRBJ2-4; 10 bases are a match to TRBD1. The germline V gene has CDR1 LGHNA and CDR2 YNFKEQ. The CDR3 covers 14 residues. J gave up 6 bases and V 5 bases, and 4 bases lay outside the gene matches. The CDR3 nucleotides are TGTGCCAGCAGCACCGGGACAGGGGCAAACATTCAGTACTTC. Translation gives CASSTGTGANIQYF.

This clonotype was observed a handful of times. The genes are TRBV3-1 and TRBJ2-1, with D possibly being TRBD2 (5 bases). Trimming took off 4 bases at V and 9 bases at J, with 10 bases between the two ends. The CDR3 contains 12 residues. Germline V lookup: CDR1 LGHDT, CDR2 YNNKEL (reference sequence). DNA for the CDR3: TGTGCCAGCAGCCGAACTAGTGTTGAGCAGTTCTTC. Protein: CASSRTSVEQFF.

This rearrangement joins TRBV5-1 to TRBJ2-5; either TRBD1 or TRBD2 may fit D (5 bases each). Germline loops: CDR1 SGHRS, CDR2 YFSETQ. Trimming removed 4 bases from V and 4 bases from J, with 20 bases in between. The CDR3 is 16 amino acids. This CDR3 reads CASSPGASRPRETQYF. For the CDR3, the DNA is TGCGCCAGCAGCCCTGGGGCTAGCCGACCTCGAGAGACCCAGTACTTC.

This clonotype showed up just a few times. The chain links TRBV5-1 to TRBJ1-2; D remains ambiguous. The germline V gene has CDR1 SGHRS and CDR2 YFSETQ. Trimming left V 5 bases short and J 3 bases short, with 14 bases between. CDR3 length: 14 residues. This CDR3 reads CASSVDNADYGYTF. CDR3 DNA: TGCGCCAGCAGTGTGGATAACGCGGACTATGGCTACACCTTC.

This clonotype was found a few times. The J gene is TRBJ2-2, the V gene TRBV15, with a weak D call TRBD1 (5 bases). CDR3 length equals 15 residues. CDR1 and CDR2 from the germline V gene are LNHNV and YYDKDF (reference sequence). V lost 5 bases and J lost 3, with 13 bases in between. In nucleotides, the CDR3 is TGTGCCACCAGCGTAGACAGCTTATACACCGGGGAGCTGTTTTTT. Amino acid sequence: CATSVDSLYTGELFF.

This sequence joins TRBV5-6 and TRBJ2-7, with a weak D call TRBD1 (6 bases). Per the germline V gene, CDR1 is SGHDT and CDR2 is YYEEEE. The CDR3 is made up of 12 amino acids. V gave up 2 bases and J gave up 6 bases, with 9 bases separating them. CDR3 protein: CASSFGQTEQYF. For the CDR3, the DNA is TGTGCCAGCAGCTTTGGACAGACCGAGCAGTACTTC. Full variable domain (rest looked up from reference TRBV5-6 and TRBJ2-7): DAGVTQSPTHLIKTRGQQVTLRCSPKSGHDTVSWYQQALGQGPQFIFQYYEEEERQRGNFPDRFSGHQFPNYSSELNVNALLLGDSALYLCASSFGQTEQYFGPGTRLTVT.

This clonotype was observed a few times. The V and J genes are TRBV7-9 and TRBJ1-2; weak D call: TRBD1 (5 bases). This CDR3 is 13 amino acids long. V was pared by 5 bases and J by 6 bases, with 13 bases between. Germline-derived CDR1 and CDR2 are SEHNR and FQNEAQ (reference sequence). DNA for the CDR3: TGTGCCAGCAGCGAACCGGGACTGCATGGCTACACCTTC. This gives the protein CASSEPGLHGYTF.

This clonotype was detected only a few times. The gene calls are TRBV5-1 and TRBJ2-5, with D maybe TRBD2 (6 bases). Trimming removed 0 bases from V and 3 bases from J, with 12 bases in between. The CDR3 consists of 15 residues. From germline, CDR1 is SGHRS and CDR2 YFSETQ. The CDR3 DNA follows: TGCGCCAGCAGCTTGGCCCCGCGCGGGGAAGAGACCCAGTACTTC. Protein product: CASSLAPRGEETQYF.

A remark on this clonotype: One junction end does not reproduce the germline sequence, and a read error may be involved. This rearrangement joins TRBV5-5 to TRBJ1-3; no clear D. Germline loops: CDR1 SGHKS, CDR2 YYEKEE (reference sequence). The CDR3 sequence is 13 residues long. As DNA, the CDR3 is TGTGCCGGCAGCCTATTAGCTGGAAACACCATATATTTT. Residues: CAGSLLAGNTIYF.

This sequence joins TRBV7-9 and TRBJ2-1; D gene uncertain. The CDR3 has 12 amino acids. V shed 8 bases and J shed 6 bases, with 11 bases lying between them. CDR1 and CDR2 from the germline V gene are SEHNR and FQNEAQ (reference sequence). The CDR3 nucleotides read TGTGCCAGCCCTTTACCCCCCAATGAGCAGTTCTTC. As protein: CASPLPPNEQFF.

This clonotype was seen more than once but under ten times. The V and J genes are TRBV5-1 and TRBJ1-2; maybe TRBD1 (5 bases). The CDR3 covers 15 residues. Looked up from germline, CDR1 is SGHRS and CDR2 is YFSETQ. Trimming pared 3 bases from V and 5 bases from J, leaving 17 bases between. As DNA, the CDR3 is TGCGCCAGCAGCTCCGCGGGCAGGGTTTGGTATGGCTACACCTTC. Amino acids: CASSSAGRVWYGYTF.

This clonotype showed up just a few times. CDR3 DNA sequence: TGTGCCAGTCGTCAGGGTTGGGGAGAGCAGTACTTC. Its translation: CASRQGWGEQYF. The gene calls are TRBV19 and TRBJ2-7; possible D gene TRBD1, 5 bases. The germline gives CDR1 LNHDA, CDR2 SQIVND (reference sequence). This CDR3 is 12 amino acids long. Trimming took 8 bases from V and 7 from J, leaving 15 bases between them.

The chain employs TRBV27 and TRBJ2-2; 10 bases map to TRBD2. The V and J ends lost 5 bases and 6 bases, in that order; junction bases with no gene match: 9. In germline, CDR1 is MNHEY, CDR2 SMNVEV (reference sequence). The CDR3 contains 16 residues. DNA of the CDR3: TGTGCCAGCAGTATCTCACCTAGCGGGAGTCCCGGGGAGCTGTTTTTT. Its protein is CASSISPSGSPGELFF.

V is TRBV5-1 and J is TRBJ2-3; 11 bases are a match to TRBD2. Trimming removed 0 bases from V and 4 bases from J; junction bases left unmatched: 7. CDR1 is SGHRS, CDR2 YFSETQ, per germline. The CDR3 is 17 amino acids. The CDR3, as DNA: TGCGCCAGCAGCTTGGGGCTACTAGCGGGAGACCCAGATACGCAGTATTTT. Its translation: CASSLGLLAGDPDTQYF.

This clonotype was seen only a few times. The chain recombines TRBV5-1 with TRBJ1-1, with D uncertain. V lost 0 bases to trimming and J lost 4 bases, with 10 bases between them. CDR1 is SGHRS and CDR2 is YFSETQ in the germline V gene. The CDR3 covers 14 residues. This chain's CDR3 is CASSLVPGSTEAFF. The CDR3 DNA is TGCGCCAGCAGCTTGGTTCCGGGGAGCACTGAAGCTTTCTTT.

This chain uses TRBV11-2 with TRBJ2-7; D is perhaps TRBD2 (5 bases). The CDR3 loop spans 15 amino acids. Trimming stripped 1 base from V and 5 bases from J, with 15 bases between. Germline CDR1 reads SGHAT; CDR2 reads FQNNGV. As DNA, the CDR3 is TGTGCCAGCAGCTTAGTTAGAGGGAGTAACAACGAGCAGTACTTC. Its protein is CASSLVRGSNNEQYF.

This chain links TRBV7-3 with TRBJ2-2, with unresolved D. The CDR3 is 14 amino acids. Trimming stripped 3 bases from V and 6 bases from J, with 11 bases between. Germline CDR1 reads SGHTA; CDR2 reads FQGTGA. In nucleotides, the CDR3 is TGTGCCAGCAGCTTTCGAGACCCCTCCGGGGAGCTGTTTTTT. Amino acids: CASSFRDPSGELFF.